Detailed here is one TCR beta chain. Its antigen is not identified. Germline CDR1 SGHRS, CDR2 YFSETQ. V gave up 0 bases and J gave up 5 bases, with 26 bases separating them. The CDR3 consists of 19 residues. The PCR used 60 Vbeta and 13 Jbeta primers. TCRdb's table, derived via immunoSEQ multiplex PCR, lists solely in-frame clones and lacks some. The clone table shows more than 45,000 clones, with the ten largest holding roughly an eighth. The data originate from a study of cytomegalovirus exposure and HLA in healthy donors. Notes on the study in general: A highly shared variant cluster was judged a likely technical artifact. The study designated 164 TCR beta chains cytomegalovirus-associated. As a later analysis revealed, the rate of TCR association differed by HLA locus, with DRB1 most and HLA-C fewest. An ancestry cluster, one associated with Asian ancestry, reportedly showed fewer N-insertions than the approximately 670-donor mean in a later analysis.

J is TRBJ2-5 and V is TRBV5-1, with D maybe TRBD1 (5 bases). The TCR sequence derives from an older woman in good health and CMV-seropositive. Sequenced sample: PBMCs. CDR3 loop: CASSLGSGAGQEPGETQYF. The DNA of the CDR3 is TGCGCCAGCAGCTTGGGCTCGGGCGCCGGACAAGAACCAGGGGAGACCCAGTACTTC.